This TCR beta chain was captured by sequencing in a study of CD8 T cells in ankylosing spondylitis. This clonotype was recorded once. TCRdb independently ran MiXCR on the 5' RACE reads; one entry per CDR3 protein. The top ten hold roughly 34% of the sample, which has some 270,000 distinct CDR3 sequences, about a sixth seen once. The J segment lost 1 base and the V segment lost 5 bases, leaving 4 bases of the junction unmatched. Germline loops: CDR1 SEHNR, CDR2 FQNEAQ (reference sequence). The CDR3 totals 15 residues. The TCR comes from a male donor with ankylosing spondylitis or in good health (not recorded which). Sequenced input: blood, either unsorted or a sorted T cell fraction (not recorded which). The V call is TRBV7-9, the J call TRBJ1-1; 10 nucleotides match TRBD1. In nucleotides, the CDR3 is TGTGCCAGCAGCCCGGGACAGGGGTCGAACACTGAAGCTTTCTTT. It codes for CASSPGQGSNTEAFF.